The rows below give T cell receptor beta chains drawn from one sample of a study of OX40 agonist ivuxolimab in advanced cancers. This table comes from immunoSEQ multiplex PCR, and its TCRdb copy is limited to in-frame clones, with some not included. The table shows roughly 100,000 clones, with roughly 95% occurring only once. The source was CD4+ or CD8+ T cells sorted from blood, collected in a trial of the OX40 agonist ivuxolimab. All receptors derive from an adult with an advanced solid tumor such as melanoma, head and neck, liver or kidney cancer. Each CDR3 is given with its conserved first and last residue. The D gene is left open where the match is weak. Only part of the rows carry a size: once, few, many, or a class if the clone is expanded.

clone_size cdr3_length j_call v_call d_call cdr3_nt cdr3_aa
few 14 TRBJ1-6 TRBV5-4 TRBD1 TGTGCCAGCAGCTTGGAACAGGGGTTTTCACCCCTCCACTTT CASSLEQGFSPLHF
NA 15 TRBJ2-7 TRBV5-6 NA TGTGCCAGCAGCCCCGCCCCGGGGGAGACCTACGAGCAGTACTTC CASSPAPGETYEQYF
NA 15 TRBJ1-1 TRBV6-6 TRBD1 TGTGCCAGCAGTTACTCGATGCAGGGGGGAACTGAAGCTTTCTTT CASSYSMQGGTEAFF
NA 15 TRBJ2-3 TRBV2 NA TGTGCCAGCAGTGAAGAGGCGGGGTTGACAGATACGCAGTATTTT CASSEEAGLTDTQYF
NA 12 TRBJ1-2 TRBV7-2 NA TGTGCCAGCCCCCCTTGGAGTTATGGCTACACCTTC CASPPWSYGYTF
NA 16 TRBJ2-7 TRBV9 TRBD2 TGTGCCAGCAGCGGAAAGATAGCGGGGGCCCCCTACGAGCAGTACTTC CASSGKIAGAPYEQYF
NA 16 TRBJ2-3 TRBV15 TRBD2 TGTGCCACCAGCAGGAGGCCTAGCGGGAGAACAGATACGCAGTATTTT CATSRRPSGRTDTQYF
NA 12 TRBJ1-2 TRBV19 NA TGTGCCAGTAGTTCTAGCTCCTGGGGCTACACCTTC CASSSSSWGYTF
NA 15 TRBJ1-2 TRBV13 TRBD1 TGTGCCAGCAGCGAAAACAGGGGATTTAACTATGGCTACACCTTC CASSENRGFNYGYTF
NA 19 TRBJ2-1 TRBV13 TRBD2 TGTGCCAGCAGCCCCGGAAGCACTGCTAGCGGGTCGTCTTACAATGAGCAGTTCTTC CASSPGSTASGSSYNEQFF
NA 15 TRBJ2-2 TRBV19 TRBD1 TGTGCCAGTAGTATAGCGACAGGGGTTGGCGGGGAGCTGTTTTTT CASSIATGVGGELFF
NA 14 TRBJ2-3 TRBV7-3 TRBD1 TGTGCCAGCAGCGGACAGGGGGGAACAGATACGCAGTATTTT CASSGQGGTDTQYF
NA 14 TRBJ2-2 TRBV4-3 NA TGCGCCAGCAGCCAAGATCGTAGTACCGGGGAGCTGTTTTTT CASSQDRSTGELFF
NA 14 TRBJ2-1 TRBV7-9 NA TGTGCCAGCAGCTTAGGGGTGTCCTACAATGAGCAGTTCTTC CASSLGVSYNEQFF
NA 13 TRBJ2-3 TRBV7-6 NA TGTGCCAGCAGCTTAGTACCCACAGATACGCAGTATTTT CASSLVPTDTQYF
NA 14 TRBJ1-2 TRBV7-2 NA TGTGCCAGCAGCTTGGGGGGGTCGGGTTTTGGCTACACCTTC CASSLGGSGFGYTF
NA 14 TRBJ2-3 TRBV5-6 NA TGTGCCAGCACCCCGGGCGGATTCACAGATACGCAGTATTTT CASTPGGFTDTQYF
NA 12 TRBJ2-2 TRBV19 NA TGTGCCAGTACCCCTAATATCGGGGAGCTGTTTTTT CASTPNIGELFF
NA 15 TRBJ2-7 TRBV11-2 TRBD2 TGTGCCAGCAGCTCCCCAACTAGCGGGGCTTACGAGCAGTACTTC CASSSPTSGAYEQYF
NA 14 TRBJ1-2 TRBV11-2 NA TGTGCCAGCAGCTTATTGGTTATGGGGGCGGACTACACCTTC CASSLLVMGADYTF
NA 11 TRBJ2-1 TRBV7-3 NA TGTGCCAGCAGCTTAGGAAATGAGCAGTTCTTC CASSLGNEQFF
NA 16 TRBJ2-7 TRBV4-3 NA TGCGCCAGCAGCCAAGAACGCAGGGCCGGGTTGTACGAGCAGTACTTC CASSQERRAGLYEQYF
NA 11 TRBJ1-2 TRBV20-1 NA TGCAGTGCAGCACGGGACTATGGCTACACCTTC CSAARDYGYTF
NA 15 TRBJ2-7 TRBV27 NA TGTGCCAGCAGTTTGAGGTTCGGGGGATCGGGTGAGCAGTACTTC CASSLRFGGSGEQYF
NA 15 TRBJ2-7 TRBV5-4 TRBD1 TGTGCCAGCAGCTTGCGGCAGGGGGCCTTGTACGAGCAGTACTTC CASSLRQGALYEQYF
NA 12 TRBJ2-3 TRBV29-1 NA TGCAGTAATGGAAGGGGCACAGATACGCAGTATTTT CSNGRGTDTQYF
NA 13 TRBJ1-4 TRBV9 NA TGTGCCAGCAGCGGTGGGGGAATGGAAAAACTGTTTTTT CASSGGGMEKLFF
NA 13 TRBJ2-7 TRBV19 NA TGTGCCAGTAGTTTCGGGGCGAACTACGAGCAGTACTTC CASSFGANYEQYF
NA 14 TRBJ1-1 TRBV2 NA TGTGCCAGCAGTGATGAGGGAGGGGACACTGAAGCTTTCTTT CASSDEGGDTEAFF
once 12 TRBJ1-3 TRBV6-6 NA TGTGCCAGTGGGATAGGGGGAAACACCATATATTTT CASGIGGNTIYF
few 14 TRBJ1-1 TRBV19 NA TGTGCCAGTAAAGGAGGGTCCATGAACACTGAAGCTTTCTTT CASKGGSMNTEAFF
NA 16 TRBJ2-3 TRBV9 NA TGTGCCAGCAGCATAGGCGGGGGCCCCTACACAGATACGCAGTATTTT CASSIGGGPYTDTQYF